These 18 T cell receptor beta chains originate from one sample sequenced in a study of tumor and adjacent non-tumor tissue in lung cancer. RNA was extracted from bulk tissue without any cell sorting. TCRbeta libraries were built with three rounds of nested PCR, modified from ARM-PCR. Each CDR3 protein gets one entry after TCRdb re-called the multiplex PCR reads with MiXCR. The sample shows around 200,000 distinct CDR3 sequences, 70% to 75% of them seen only once. The sample taken for sequencing was lung tumor tissue. The source is a man in his 60s with non-small cell lung cancer.

A remark on this clonotype: This could be a read error, since a much larger clone is one nucleotide away. The chain's CDR3 is CSARIARGPGELFF. DNA of the CDR3: TGCAGTGCACGCATAGCGCGAGGGCCTGGGGAGCTGTTTTTT. V and J are TRBV20-1 and TRBJ2-2, with D possibly being TRBD2 (5 bases). V lost 6 bases to trimming and J lost 8 bases, with 19 bases between them. CDR1 and CDR2 from the germline V gene are DFQATT and SNEGSKA (reference sequence). The length of the CDR3 is 14 residues.

A remark on this clonotype: The final CDR3 position lacks the conserved phenylalanine or tryptophan, pointing to a likely read error. V and J are TRBV11-2 and TRBJ2-5, with D maybe TRBD2 (5 bases). The length of the CDR3 is 15 residues. The germline CDR1 and CDR2 sequences are SGHAT and FQNNGV. Trimming left V 2 bases short and J 2 bases short, with 12 bases between. This chain's CDR3 is CASSLSERRQETQYL. Written as DNA, the CDR3 is TGTGCCAGCAGCTTATCAGAGAGGAGGCAAGAGACCCAGTACTTA.

This clonotype has ten or more counts. The chain carries TRBV6-1 and TRBJ2-5; perhaps TRBD2 as D (6 bases). Germline-derived CDR1 and CDR2 are MNHNS and SASEGT. The CDR3 covers 14 residues. V dropped 7 bases and J dropped 2 bases, with 14 bases sitting between them. The CDR3 loop is CASMTWGVQETQYF. CDR3 DNA sequence: TGTGCCAGCATGACGTGGGGGGTACAAGAGACCCAGTACTTC.

This clonotype was recorded at least ten times. This chain connects TRBV12-3 or TRBV12-4 to TRBJ2-2, with 7 positions matching TRBD1. The J segment lost 7 bases and the V segment lost 6 bases, leaving 8 bases of the junction unmatched. CDR3 length: 14 amino acids. The CDR3 DNA sequence: TGTGCCAGCAGACCCGGGACAGACCGCGGGGAGCTGTTTTTT. Its translation: CASRPGTDRGELFF.

Regarding this clonotype: A much larger clone lies one base from this, so it may be a read error. The chain combines TRBV6-2 or TRBV6-3 with TRBJ2-3, with D unclear. The CDR3 sequence is 17 residues long. Deletions cut 8 bases from V and 3 bases from J, with 24 bases between. Per the germline V gene, CDR1 is MNHEY and CDR2 is SVGEGT. The CDR3 sequence is CASGDGRPNPETDTQYF. The CDR3 region has the DNA TGTGCCAGCGGAGATGGGCGCCCGAATCCAGAAACAGATACGCAGTATTTT.

V and J are TRBV11-3 and TRBJ2-5; TRBD2 might be the D (6 bases). Per germline, CDR1 SGHNT and CDR2 YENEEA. V was cut by 0 bases and J by 4 bases, with 18 bases left in between. The CDR3 sequence is 17 residues long. CDR3 protein: CASSLDHGTRRGETQYF. CDR3 nucleotides: TGTGCCAGCAGCTTAGACCATGGCACGAGGAGGGGAGAGACCCAGTACTTC.

For this clonotype: A much more abundant neighbour one base away suggests this may be a read error. The chain combines TRBV20-1 with TRBJ1-2; weak D call: TRBD1 (5 bases). Trimming removed 6 bases from V and 5 bases from J, with 19 bases in between. Germline CDR1 and CDR2: DFQATT and SNEGSKA (reference sequence). CDR3 length: 14 amino acids. The CDR3 spells CSALSGAYNYGYTF. The CDR3 region has the DNA TGCAGTGCCCTGAGCGGGGCGTATAATTATGGCTACACCTTC.

This clonotype was seen a single time. This may stem from a read error, because a much larger clone lies one nucleotide away. The chain joins TRBV29-1 to TRBJ1-2; no clear D gene. Trimming shortened V by 7 bases and J by 7 bases, and 13 bases separated the two germline ends. This CDR3 contains 11 residues. Germline V gene lookup returns CDR1 SQVTM and CDR2 ANQGSEA. CDR3 region: CSGWQEGGYTF. The CDR3 DNA reads as TGCAGCGGATGGCAGGAGGGTGGCTACACCTTC.

This clonotype was picked up many times. This sequence joins TRBV5-5 and TRBJ1-6, with 7 bases matching TRBD1. V dropped 0 bases and J dropped 3; count of bases not matched to a gene: 6. This CDR3 region has 17 residues. CDR1 SGHKS and CDR2 YYEKEE come from the germline V gene (reference sequence). The CDR3 DNA sequence: TGTGCCAGCAGCTTGGTTCCTGGGACAGTCTATAATTCACCCCTCCACTTT. It is translated as CASSLVPGTVYNSPLHF.

A remark on this clonotype: The junction differs from germline at one of its ends, possibly a read error. The chain is built from TRBV4-1 and TRBJ1-2; no definite D call. Germline V gene sequence: CDR1 MGHRA, CDR2 YSYEKL. The CDR3 covers 12 residues. The CDR3 sequence: CASRQGVYGYTF. The CDR3 coding sequence is TGCGCCAGCCGCCAAGGCGTGTATGGTTACACCTTC.

As concerns this clonotype: No conserved phenylalanine or tryptophan is present at the end of the CDR3, so a read error is the likely explanation. V and J are TRBV28 and TRBJ2-1; TRBD1 is a possible D gene (5 bases). There are 16 residues in the CDR3. Trimming left V 3 bases short and J 1 base short, with 13 bases between. Germline V lookup: CDR1 MDHEN, CDR2 SYDVKM. The CDR3: CASSLEGVKSYNEQFV. The CDR3 region has the DNA TGTGCCAGCAGTTTGGAAGGGGTTAAATCCTACAATGAGCAGTTCGTC.

Comment on this clonotype: One end of the junction fails to match germline, which may point to a read error. The chain couples TRBV11-3 to TRBJ1-1, with D unresolved. The CDR3 totals 13 residues. Germline V gene data show CDR1 as SGHNT and CDR2 as YENEEA. CDR3 bases: TGTGCCAGCAGCATCGGTCTGAACAATGAAGCTTTCTTT. Translation gives CASSIGLNNEAFF.

A note on this clonotype: Germline and junction disagree at one end, which may indicate a read error. The rearrangement links TRBV12-3 or TRBV12-4 to TRBJ2-5; D unclear. The CDR3 has 13 amino acids. The CDR3 DNA sequence: TGTGCCAGCAGTTTAGCTAACCAAGATACCCAGTACTTC. Translation gives CASSLANQDTQYF.

This clonotype was seen a few times. Being one base from a much bigger clone, this may be a read error. The CDR3 region is CSVLGGGDSKTQYF. In DNA form, the CDR3 reads TGCAGCGTCCTGGGAGGGGGGGACAGTAAGACCCAGTACTTC. V usage is TRBV29-1 and J usage is TRBJ2-5; perhaps D is TRBD1 or TRBD2 (7 bases each). The germline V gene has CDR1 SQVTM and CDR2 ANQGSEA. There are 14 residues in the CDR3. V was clipped by 6 bases and J by 6 bases, with 20 bases between them.

Remarks on this clonotype: Its ends do not fully match the called genes, so a read error is possible. The chain links TRBV5-6 to TRBJ1-2, with 7 bases matching TRBD1. CDR1 is SGHDT, CDR2 YYEEEE, per germline. This CDR3 spans 13 amino acids. The CDR3 nucleotides read TGTGCCATCAGCTTGGAGCAGGGGGATGGCTACACCTTC. It translates to CAISLEQGDGYTF.

Comment on this clonotype: The junction differs from germline at one of its ends, possibly a read error. This rearrangement joins TRBV5-6 to TRBJ1-1, with a tentative D call TRBD1 (5 bases). This CDR3 comprises 15 residues. Per germline, CDR1 SGHDT and CDR2 YYEEEE. CDR3 region: CASSFSKGSNSEAFF. In DNA form, the CDR3 reads TGTGCCAGCAGCTTTTCAAAGGGGTCGAACAGTGAAGCTTTCTTT. Looking up the rest from reference TRBV5-6 and TRBJ1-1 gives the full variable domain: DAGVTQSPTHLIKTRGQQVTLRCSPKSGHDTVSWYQQALGQGPQFIFQYYEEEERQRGNFPDRFSGHQFPNYSSELNVNALLLGDSALYLCASSFSKGSNSEAFFGQGTRLTVV.

In regard to this clonotype: One base away lies a much larger clone, so this may be a sequencing read error. The V gene is TRBV4-3, the J gene TRBJ2-1; 7 bases fit TRBD2. Germline CDR1 LGHNA, CDR2 YSLEER. This CDR3 is built from 18 residues. The V segment lost 7 bases and the J segment 0 bases; nucleotides outside the gene matches: 15. The CDR3 region is CASNRSSGFSSSYNEQFF. CDR3 bases: TGCGCCAGCAACCGATCTAGCGGATTCTCAAGCTCCTACAATGAGCAGTTCTTC.

The chain employs TRBV24-1 and TRBJ1-4, with D unclear. V was pared by 7 bases and J by 10 bases, with 15 bases between. The V gene's germline CDR1 is KGHDR and CDR2 SFDVKD. The CDR3 sequence is 13 residues long. The CDR3 bases are TGTGCCACCAGGGCGGACGATCTCGGAAAACTGTTTTTT. It codes for CATRADDLGKLFF.